This T cell receptor beta chain comes out of a study of shared clonotypes between healthy human individuals. Concerning this clone: Its target is not known.

The CDR3 has 18 residues. Per the germline V gene, CDR1 is SNHLY and CDR2 is FYNNEI. V was pared by 6 bases and J by 4 bases, with 8 bases of the junction left unmatched. In the authors' methods: Owing to the provision of junction-only sequences devoid of quality scores by immunoSEQ, filtering differed. The table came from immunoSEQ multiplex PCR; TCRdb's copy has only in-frame clones and leaves some out. V, J and clone size were drawn from that table, and D and trimming were deduced from the DNA. Of over 1.5 million clones in the sample, under 99% were seen once. Memory CD4+ cells were the fraction left after CD45RA+ naive selection. Study observations and caveats: Naive subsets usually exceeded memory subsets in estimated richness.

Sequenced material: naive CD4+ T cells sorted from blood. Subset reported: CD45RA+ positively selected. V usage is TRBV2 and J usage is TRBJ2-2; 16 nucleotides agree with TRBD2. This receptor was identified in a man aged 25-45 years in good health. As DNA, the CDR3 is TGTGCCAGCAGGACGGGACTAGCGGGAGGGCCCAGCACCGGGGAGCTGTTTTTT. Amino acids: CASRTGLAGGPSTGELFF.